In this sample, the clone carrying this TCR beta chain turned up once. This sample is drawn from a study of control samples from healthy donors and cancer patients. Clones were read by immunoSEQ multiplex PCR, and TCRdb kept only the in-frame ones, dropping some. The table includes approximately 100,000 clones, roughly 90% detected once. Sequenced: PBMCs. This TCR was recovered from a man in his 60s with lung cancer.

CDR3 loop: CASSTQGDQPQHF. CDR3 nucleotides: TGTGCCAGTAGTACACAGGGAGATCAGCCCCAGCATTTT. The chain employs TRBV19 and TRBJ1-5; weak D call: TRBD1 (6 bases). The germline CDR1 and CDR2 sequences are LNHDA and SQIVND (reference sequence). V was pared by 4 bases and J by 5 bases, with 9 bases between. CDR3 length: 13 residues. Supplemented by reference TRBV19 and TRBJ1-5, the full variable domain reads DGGITQSPKYLFRKEGQNVTLSCEQNLNHDAMYWYRQDPGQGLRLIYYSQIVNDFQKGDIAEGYSVSREKKESFPLTVTSAQKNPTAFYLCASSTQGDQPQHFGDGTRLSIL.